What follows are 24 T cell receptor beta chains derived from one specimen sequenced in a study of blood T cell repertoires in COVID-19. Here immunoSEQ multiplex PCR was the method, and the copy in TCRdb shows in-frame clones only, minus some. The sample lists tens of thousands of clones, approximately 83% seen once, with approximately 6.9% in the top ten. Sequenced: peripheral blood. These receptors all stem from a man between 25 and 39 years old with COVID-19, enrolled during active disease.

This clone was detected only once. V gene TRBV7-2 combines with J gene TRBJ1-2; a weak D match, TRBD1 (6 bases). V dropped 1 base and J dropped 3 bases, with 12 bases sitting between them. Germline V gene data show CDR1 as SGHTA and CDR2 as FQGNSA. The CDR3 is 15 residues long. In nucleotides, the CDR3 is TGTGCCAGCAGCTTAGTATTGACAGGCTACTATGGCTACACCTTC. Amino acids: CASSLVLTGYYGYTF.

The chain is built from TRBV11-2 and TRBJ2-3; possible D gene TRBD2, 5 bases. The CDR3 spans 16 residues. The V end was cut by 5 bases, the J end by 4 bases, with 19 bases between. Germline loops: CDR1 SGHAT, CDR2 FQNNGV. The CDR3 protein is CASSPGVLGSADTQYF. As DNA, the CDR3 is TGTGCCAGCAGCCCCGGGGTTCTGGGGAGTGCAGATACGCAGTATTTT. The variable domain in full, completed from reference TRBV11-2 and TRBJ2-3, reads EAGVAQSPRYKIIEKRQSVAFWCNPISGHATLYWYQQILGQGPKLLIQFQNNGVVDDSQLPKDRFSAERLKGVDSTLKIQPAKLEDSAVYLCASSPGVLGSADTQYFGPGTRLTVL.

The chain is built from TRBV6-1 and TRBJ2-1, with 7 bases that match TRBD2. The CDR3 spans 16 residues. Germline V gene sequence: CDR1 MNHNS, CDR2 SASEGT. The V gene end was trimmed by 4 bases and the J gene end by 0 bases; junction bases not matched to a gene: 6. Here the CDR3 DNA reads TGTGCCAGCAGTGGTGAGCGGGGCAGCTCCTACAATGAGCAGTTCTTC. This encodes CASSGERGSSYNEQFF.

V is TRBV20-1 and J is TRBJ2-2, with a weak D call TRBD1 (6 bases). Germline lookup yields CDR1 DFQATT and CDR2 SNEGSKA (reference sequence). The CDR3 totals 16 residues. The V and J ends lost 3 bases and 7 bases respectively, with 21 bases between them. This CDR3 is CSASKKKQGTGGELFF. CDR3 DNA: TGCAGTGCTAGTAAAAAAAAACAGGGAACGGGCGGGGAGCTGTTTTTT.

This clone was seen a single time. The genes are TRBV6-5 and TRBJ1-2, with D hard to call. The CDR3 has 16 residues. Deletions cut 3 bases from V and 4 bases from J, with 18 bases between. Germline values: CDR1 MNHEY, CDR2 SVGAGI. The CDR3 reads CASSYSPFQQSYGYTF. CDR3 sequence (DNA): TGTGCCAGCAGTTATTCCCCCTTCCAACAGTCCTATGGCTACACCTTC.

Of note for this clone: An end of the junction differs from the germline gene, which may be a read error. The CDR3 spells CASSLAGTADTQYF. The CDR3 region has the DNA TGTGCTAGCAGCTTAGCCGGGACAGCAGATACGCAGTATTTT. This chain connects TRBV7-7 to TRBJ2-3; 7 positions agree with TRBD1. The germline CDR1 and CDR2 sequences are SSHAT and FNYEAQ (reference sequence). This CDR3 has 14 amino acids. The entire variable domain, with the rest obtained from reference TRBV7-7 and TRBJ2-3, is as follows: GAGVSQSPRYKVTKRGQDVTLRCDPISSHATLYWYQQALGQGPEFLTYFNYEAQPDKSGLPSDRFSAERPEGSISTLTIQRTEQRDSAMYRCASSLAGTADTQYFGPGTRLTVL.

The rearrangement uses TRBV11-2 and TRBJ1-1; D unresolved. The germline V and J ends were trimmed by 3 bases and 2 bases, with 16 bases remaining between them. CDR1 is SGHAT, CDR2 FQNNGV, per germline. The CDR3 loop spans 16 amino acids. The CDR3 bases are TGTGCCAGCAGCTTCCCGATCGTTTCGGGAAACACTGAAGCTTTCTTT. Amino acid sequence: CASSFPIVSGNTEAFF. The complete variable domain, with remaining parts taken from reference TRBV11-2 and TRBJ1-1, reads EAGVAQSPRYKIIEKRQSVAFWCNPISGHATLYWYQQILGQGPKLLIQFQNNGVVDDSQLPKDRFSAERLKGVDSTLKIQPAKLEDSAVYLCASSFPIVSGNTEAFFGQGTRLTVV.

The rearrangement joins TRBV7-2 to TRBJ1-4; the match to TRBD1 covers 9 bases. Germline trimming cut 0 bases from V and 8 bases from J; bases unmatched to any gene: 4. Germline CDR1 and CDR2: SGHTA and FQGNSA. The length of the CDR3 is 15 residues. CDR3 bases: TGTGCCAGCAGCTTAGCGCGGACAGGGGTCGAAAAACTGTTTTTT. It specifies CASSLARTGVEKLFF.

The genes are TRBV5-5 and TRBJ2-1; 7 bases agree with TRBD1. V shed 4 bases and J 6 bases; nucleotides not matched to a gene: 16. This CDR3 contains 17 residues. CDR1 and CDR2 (germline): SGHKS, YYEKEE (reference sequence). The CDR3 DNA is TGTGCCAGCAGCCTCCACACCGACAGGGACCTCATCAATGAGCAGTTCTTC. Translating it yields CASSLHTDRDLINEQFF.

This clone was seen a few times. The rearrangement uses TRBV28 and TRBJ1-5, with 7 bases fitting TRBD1. The CDR3 length is 15 residues. Germline loops: CDR1 MDHEN, CDR2 SYDVKM. The V and J ends lost 6 bases and 6 bases, in that order; junction bases with no gene match: 11. The CDR3 sequence: CASRMTGRGSQPQHF. The CDR3 nucleotides read TGTGCCAGCAGGATGACAGGGAGAGGCTCTCAGCCCCAGCATTTT.

The chain carries TRBV5-1 and TRBJ2-6, with 8 bases fitting TRBD1. The J segment lost 4 bases and the V segment lost 5 bases, leaving 11 bases of the junction unmatched. Per germline, CDR1 SGHRS and CDR2 YFSETQ. The CDR3 sequence is 17 residues long. CDR3 DNA: TGCGCCAGCAGAGAGGCAGGGGGCTTGTACGGGGCCAACGTCCTGACTTTC. Protein: CASREAGGLYGANVLTF.

A single count supports this clone. The rearrangement joins TRBV3-1 (or the pseudogene TRBV3-2) to TRBJ2-5; a weak D match, TRBD1 (6 bases). The germline V gene encodes CDR1 LGHDT and CDR2 YNNKEL (reference sequence). V lost 1 base, J lost 9 bases, and 15 bases lay in between. The CDR3 is 14 residues long. As DNA, the CDR3 is TGTGCCAGCAGCCAAGCAGGAAGGGCAGGGGCCCAGTACTTC. Translating gives CASSQAGRAGAQYF.

The J gene is TRBJ2-7, the V gene TRBV13, with 10 positions matching TRBD2. CDR1 and CDR2 (germline): PRHDT, FYEKMQ (reference sequence). V gave up 4 bases and J gave up 0 bases; unmatched junction bases: 6. This CDR3 contains 16 residues. CDR3 in amino acids: CASSSKTSGPSYEQYF. The CDR3 region has the DNA TGTGCCAGCAGCTCCAAGACTAGCGGGCCCTCCTACGAGCAGTACTTC.

The gene calls are TRBV10-3 and TRBJ2-3; D is unclear. Trimming left V 4 bases short and J 4 bases short, with 9 bases between. The CDR3 runs 13 residues. CDR1 ENHRY and CDR2 SYGVKD come from the germline V gene. The CDR3 region is CAISAVAADTQYF. Here the CDR3 DNA reads TGTGCCATCAGTGCAGTAGCCGCAGATACGCAGTATTTT.

This clone was observed a few times. This rearrangement joins TRBV6-2 or TRBV6-3 to TRBJ2-1, with TRBD2 matching over 8 bases. Germline CDR1 and CDR2: MNHEY and SVGEGT. V was clipped by 5 bases and J by 7 bases; unmatched bases: 10. CDR3 length: 15 residues. The CDR3 loop reads CASSLGAGVINEQFF. The CDR3 DNA is TGTGCCAGCAGTCTCGGAGCGGGAGTCATAAATGAGCAGTTCTTC.

The CDR3 here is CASSGGQGNQPQHF. The CDR3 coding sequence is TGTGCCAGCAGTGGGGGACAGGGCAATCAGCCCCAGCATTTT. V usage is TRBV25-1 and J usage is TRBJ1-5, with 8 positions matching TRBD1. The CDR3 runs to 14 residues. J was trimmed by 2 bases and V by 4 bases; bases with no gene match: 1. Germline V lookup: CDR1 MGHDK, CDR2 SYGVNS.

The J gene is TRBJ1-4, the V gene TRBV28; no clear D gene. The V and J ends lost 1 base and 0 bases respectively, with 6 bases between them. Germline CDR1 reads MDHEN; CDR2 reads SYDVKM. The CDR3 has 15 amino acids. In DNA, the CDR3 is TGTGCCAGCAGTTTATTCAGTGCAACTAATGAAAAACTGTTTTTT. The encoded protein is CASSLFSATNEKLFF. Full variable domain (missing parts from reference TRBV28 and TRBJ1-4): DVKVTQSSRYLVKRTGEKVFLECVQDMDHENMFWYRQDPGLGLRLIYFSYDVKMKEKGDIPEGYSVSREKKERFSLILESASTNQTSMYLCASSLFSATNEKLFFGSGTQLSVL.

This clone was detected a few times. In DNA form, the CDR3 reads TGTGCCAGCAGCCAAGACGGGGAGCGGACAGATACGCAGTATTTT. Translated, it gives CASSQDGERTDTQYF. This chain links TRBV4-2 with TRBJ2-3; a possible D gene is TRBD2 (5 bases). Germline V gene sequence: CDR1 LGHNA, CDR2 YNFKEQ. This CDR3 is built from 15 residues. Trimming pared 0 bases from V and 3 bases from J, leaving 10 bases between.

The rearrangement uses TRBV4-1 and TRBJ2-1; 9 nucleotides line up with TRBD1. The CDR3 consists of 15 residues. The germline V gene has CDR1 MGHRA and CDR2 YSYEKL. With 4 bases clipped from V and 7 bases from J, the junction kept 8 bases outside the gene matches. The CDR3 reads CASSRAGQGGNEQFF. In nucleotides, the CDR3 is TGCGCCAGCAGCCGAGCGGGACAGGGAGGTAATGAGCAGTTCTTC.

This clone was seen more than once but under ten times. V gene TRBV7-9 combines with J gene TRBJ2-7; a weak D match, TRBD1 (6 bases). V lost 6 bases, J lost 1 base, and 10 bases lay in between. CDR1 and CDR2 (germline): SEHNR, FQNEAQ (reference sequence). The CDR3 is 13 amino acids. CDR3 coding DNA: TGTGCCAGCAGTCATCAGGGGTCCTACGAGCAGTACTTC. It yields the protein CASSHQGSYEQYF.

The chain carries TRBV3-1 (or the pseudogene TRBV3-2) and TRBJ1-2, with D possibly matching TRBD1 (6 bases). This CDR3 has 15 amino acids. V was shortened by 4 bases and J by 4 bases, with 16 bases between the two germline ends. Germline assignment: CDR1 LGHDT and CDR2 YNNKEL (reference sequence). The DNA for the CDR3 is TGTGCCAGCAGCCCCCGGGACAAACTCGGCTATGGCTACACCTTC. It codes for CASSPRDKLGYGYTF.

This CDR3 reads CASSLGSGRDTGELFF. The CDR3 nucleotides read TGTGCCAGCAGCTTAGGGTCCGGCAGGGACACCGGGGAGCTGTTTTTT. This chain joins TRBV11-3 and TRBJ2-2; D may be TRBD1 (5 bases). CDR1 is SGHNT, CDR2 YENEEA, per germline. V was clipped by 1 base and J by 3 bases, with 12 bases between them. This CDR3 comprises 16 residues. Combining the CDR3 with reference TRBV11-3 and TRBJ2-2 gives the whole variable domain EAGVVQSPRYKIIEKKQPVAFWCNPISGHNTLYWYLQNLGQGPELLIRYENEEAVDDSQLPKDRFSAERLKGVDSTLKIQPAELGDSAVYLCASSLGSGRDTGELFFGEGSRLTVL.

This clone has only one observation. The chain uses TRBV2 and TRBJ1-2; 9 nucleotides agree with TRBD1. Germline CDR1 reads SNHLY; CDR2 reads FYNNEI. This CDR3 has 15 amino acids. Trimming removed 4 bases from V and 5 bases from J; junction bases left unmatched: 8. The DNA for the CDR3 is TGTGCCAGCAGTGTCAATACAGGGGGCGCGTATGGCTACACCTTC. This codes for CASSVNTGGAYGYTF.

The gene calls are TRBV3-1 (or the pseudogene TRBV3-2) and TRBJ2-1, with unresolved D. The V and J ends lost 5 bases and 12 bases respectively, with 11 bases between them. The CDR3 sequence is 11 residues long. Germline-derived CDR1 and CDR2 are LGHDT and YNNKEL (reference sequence). CDR3 in amino acids: CASSNSGGQFF. Here the CDR3 DNA reads TGTGCCAGCAGCAACTCAGGTGGGCAGTTCTTC.